Presented here are 31 T cell receptor beta chains from one specimen sequenced in a study of neurological immune-mediated disorders. TCRdb re-called the 5' RACE reads with MiXCR, one entry per CDR3 protein. Here the sample spans more than 40,000 distinct CDR3 sequences, approximately 2.8% being singletons. The specimen was PBMCs. The origin of the receptors is a woman aged 50 to 60 with multiple sclerosis.

This clonotype was counted many times. The V call is TRBV5-1, the J call TRBJ2-7; 7 nucleotides agree with TRBD2. CDR1 is SGHRS and CDR2 is YFSETQ in the germline V gene. The CDR3 sequence is 13 residues long. The trim removed 0 bases at V and 7 bases at J, leaving 4 bases unmatched. For the CDR3, the DNA is TGCGCCAGCAGCTTGGGGAACGGGGGGGAGCAGTACGTC. Translated: CASSLGNGGEQYV.

This clonotype was detected many times. The chain employs TRBV30 and TRBJ1-3, with D unclear. V gave up 1 base and J gave up 2 bases, with 9 bases separating them. The germline gives CDR1 GTSNPN, CDR2 SVGIG (reference sequence). The CDR3 extends over 14 amino acids. CDR3 nucleotide sequence: TGTGCCTGGAGTGACAGCGGGGCTGGAAACACCATATATTTT. Encoded protein: CAWSDSGAGNTIYF. Combining the CDR3 with reference TRBV30 and TRBJ1-3 gives the whole variable domain SQTIHQWPATLVQPVGSPLSLECTVEGTSNPNLYWYRQAAGRGLQLLFYSVGIGQISSEVPQNLSASRPQDRQFILSSKKLLLSDSGFYLCAWSDSGAGNTIYFGEGSWLTVV.

J is TRBJ2-2 and V is TRBV28; 7 bases map to TRBD1. This CDR3 comprises 16 residues. V lost 4 bases, J lost 6 bases, and 11 bases stayed unmatched. From germline, CDR1 is MDHEN and CDR2 SYDVKM. Here the CDR3 reads CASSSLYRGWAGELFF. The CDR3 nucleotides read TGTGCCAGCAGTTCCCTTTACAGGGGATGGGCCGGGGAGCTGTTTTTT. Variable domain in full (rest from reference TRBV28 and TRBJ2-2): DVKVTQSSRYLVKRTGEKVFLECVQDMDHENMFWYRQDPGLGLRLIYFSYDVKMKEKGDIPEGYSVSREKKERFSLILESASTNQTSMYLCASSSLYRGWAGELFFGEGSRLTVL.

This clonotype was observed at least ten times. This chain links TRBV7-9 with TRBJ1-3; maybe TRBD1 (6 bases). This CDR3 is 16 amino acids long. The germline V gene encodes CDR1 SEHNR and CDR2 FQNEAQ (reference sequence). V dropped 3 bases and J dropped 4 bases, with 16 bases sitting between them. CDR3 loop: CASSFPPTGTGNTIYF. The CDR3 nucleotides read TGTGCCAGCAGCTTCCCCCCGACAGGCACGGGAAACACCATATATTTT.

The table lists this clonotype with many counts. In DNA, the CDR3 is TGCGCCAGCCGAAGCGGGCCTAGACAGGGGTCAGACGAAAAACTGTTTTTT. Protein product: CASRSGPRQGSDEKLFF. V is TRBV5-1 and J is TRBJ1-4, with TRBD1 matching 8 bases. The germline V gene has CDR1 SGHRS and CDR2 YFSETQ. There are 17 residues in the CDR3. The ends lost 7 bases at V and 8 bases at J; junction bases unmatched: 19. The complete variable domain, with remaining parts taken from reference TRBV5-1 and TRBJ1-4, reads KAGVTQTPRYLIKTRGQQVTLSCSPISGHRSVSWYQQTPGQGLQFLFEYFSETQRNKGNFPGRFSGRQFSNSRSEMNVSTLELGDSALYLCASRSGPRQGSDEKLFFGSGTQLSVL.

The rearrangement uses TRBV5-4 and TRBJ2-7; 7 nucleotides agree with TRBD1. The CDR3 covers 13 residues. Germline V gene data show CDR1 as SGHNT and CDR2 as YYREEE (reference sequence). The J segment lost 1 base and the V segment lost 7 bases, leaving 5 bases of the junction unmatched. The CDR3 DNA is TGTGCCAGCGGTCGGGGACAGTCCTACGAGCAGTACTTC. It is translated as CASGRGQSYEQYF.

This clonotype was counted at least ten times. V and J are TRBV20-1 and TRBJ2-7, with TRBD1 matching 10 bases. Germline loops: CDR1 DFQATT, CDR2 SNEGSKA (reference sequence). V shed 7 bases and J 1 base; nucleotides not matched to a gene: 7. The CDR3 is 14 residues long. This CDR3 reads CSVVDRGVSYEQYF. DNA for the CDR3: TGCAGTGTCGTGGACAGGGGGGTTTCCTACGAGCAGTACTTC.

This clonotype appeared many times. V is TRBV5-1 and J is TRBJ2-5; 13 bases line up with TRBD2. Germline V lookup: CDR1 SGHRS, CDR2 YFSETQ. V lost 2 bases, J lost 4 bases, and 8 bases stayed unmatched. The CDR3 is 17 amino acids. The CDR3, as DNA: TGCGCCAGCAGCTTAGGGACTAGCGGGACAATGGGAGAGACCCAGTACTTC. Amino acids: CASSLGTSGTMGETQYF.

This clonotype was seen repeatedly, ten times or more. The gene calls are TRBV29-1 and TRBJ2-2, with 14 bases fitting TRBD2. Germline CDR1 and CDR2: SQVTM and ANQGSEA. V lost 7 bases to trimming and J lost 5 bases; unmatched junction nucleotides: 6. The CDR3 spans 15 residues. CDR3 residues: CSASTSGGGTGELFF. The CDR3 DNA is TGCAGCGCTTCGACTAGCGGGGGGGGTACCGGGGAGCTGTTTTTT.

This clonotype was seen at least ten times. This chain joins TRBV10-3 and TRBJ2-2, with D possibly TRBD2 on 7 matching bases. The CDR3 runs 16 residues. Trimming took off 7 bases at V and 3 bases at J, with 18 bases between the two ends. In germline, CDR1 is ENHRY, CDR2 SYGVKD. Written as DNA, the CDR3 is TGTGCCATCACTCAGGTCGGAGGGGGGGACACCGGGGAGCTGTTTTTT. It specifies CAITQVGGGDTGELFF.

This clonotype has a count of ten or more. The chain employs TRBV3-1 and TRBJ2-1, with TRBD2 as a possible D gene (5 bases). V lost 0 bases to trimming and J lost 10 bases, with 13 bases between them. Germline V lookup: CDR1 LGHDT, CDR2 YNNKEL (reference sequence). The CDR3 is 14 residues long. This CDR3 reads CASSQDLPPGEQFF. The CDR3 DNA follows: TGTGCCAGCAGCCAAGATTTACCCCCGGGGGAGCAGTTCTTC.

This clonotype was counted at least ten times. The chain combines TRBV5-6 with TRBJ1-1, with 7 bases matching TRBD1. There are 14 residues in the CDR3. V dropped 2 bases and J dropped 5; count of bases not matched to a gene: 6. Germline V gene data show CDR1 as SGHDT and CDR2 as YYEEEE. The chain's CDR3 is CASSLYRGSTEAFF. The CDR3, as DNA: TGTGCCAGCAGCTTATACAGGGGTTCAACTGAAGCTTTCTTT.

The sample holds many counts of this clonotype. V usage is TRBV20-1 and J usage is TRBJ2-3; 7 bases line up with TRBD2. The CDR3 runs 16 residues. V was pared by 4 bases and J by 3 bases, with 13 bases of the junction left unmatched. The germline gives CDR1 DFQATT, CDR2 SNEGSKA (reference sequence). This CDR3 is CSATNRGTSVTDTQYF. As DNA, the CDR3 is TGCAGTGCTACCAATAGGGGCACTAGCGTTACAGATACGCAGTATTTT.

In its sample, this clonotype was seen many times. V gene TRBV12-3 or TRBV12-4 combines with J gene TRBJ2-3; D not certain. This CDR3 contains 15 residues. The germline V and J ends were trimmed by 5 bases and 0 bases, with 12 bases remaining between them. The CDR3 is CASSDWGTSTDTQYF. The CDR3 region has the DNA TGTGCCAGCAGTGACTGGGGTACTAGCACAGATACGCAGTATTTT.

This clonotype appeared many times. This chain connects TRBV10-3 to TRBJ2-1; 7 bases are shared with TRBD2. The CDR3 sequence is 18 residues long. Germline V gene lookup returns CDR1 ENHRY and CDR2 SYGVKD. Unmatched junction bases numbered 15, after V lost 3 bases and J lost 4 bases. CDR3 region: CAISEGTNKRAGYNEQFF. In DNA, the CDR3 is TGTGCCATCAGTGAAGGGACTAACAAGCGAGCGGGATACAATGAGCAGTTCTTC.

Ten or more counts support this clonotype. This chain uses TRBV29-1 with TRBJ1-1, with 7 nucleotides matching TRBD1. V lost 7 bases to trimming and J lost 5 bases; unmatched junction nucleotides: 7. Germline V gives CDR1 SQVTM, CDR2 ANQGSEA. The CDR3 runs to 12 residues. CDR3 in amino acids: CSASGGRTEAFF. The CDR3 region has the DNA TGCAGCGCCTCAGGGGGGAGGACTGAAGCTTTCTTT.

There are many counts of this clonotype. The gene calls are TRBV6-2 or TRBV6-3 and TRBJ2-7, with 7 bases matching TRBD2. This CDR3 contains 16 residues. Germline V CDR1 and CDR2: MNHEY, SVGEGT. V lost 2 bases to trimming and J lost 0 bases; unmatched junction nucleotides: 7. CDR3 sequence: CASSYQRGVGSYEQYF. CDR3 DNA sequence: TGTGCCAGCAGTTACCAGCGGGGAGTGGGCTCCTACGAGCAGTACTTC.

This clonotype was counted many times. The chain employs TRBV5-1 and TRBJ1-1, with 10 bases aligning to TRBD1. Looked up from germline, CDR1 is SGHRS and CDR2 is YFSETQ. Trimming at V came to 4 bases and at J to 1 base, leaving 4 bases not matched to a gene. CDR3 length: 15 residues. In nucleotides, the CDR3 is TGCGCCAGCAGCAACCGGGACAGGGGGAACACTGAAGCTTTCTTT. It encodes CASSNRDRGNTEAFF.

The chain uses TRBV19 and TRBJ1-4; D not certain. From germline, CDR1 is LNHDA and CDR2 SQIVND (reference sequence). Trimming removed 7 bases at V and 5 bases at J, with 14 bases between. The CDR3 spans 14 residues. The CDR3 loop is CASKVANSNEKLFF. The CDR3 DNA sequence: TGTGCCAGTAAGGTGGCAAATTCCAATGAAAAACTGTTTTTT. The full variable domain, in which reference TRBV19 and TRBJ1-4 provide the parts outside the CDR3, is DGGITQSPKYLFRKEGQNVTLSCEQNLNHDAMYWYRQDPGQGLRLIYYSQIVNDFQKGDIAEGYSVSREKKESFPLTVTSAQKNPTAFYLCASKVANSNEKLFFGSGTQLSVL.

In its sample, this clonotype was seen many times. The rearrangement uses TRBV4-1 and TRBJ2-3, with D perhaps matching TRBD1 (6 bases). The germline CDR1 and CDR2 sequences are MGHRA and YSYEKL. V gave up 0 bases and J gave up 0 bases, with 13 bases separating them. CDR3 size: 17 residues. CDR3 in DNA: TGCGCCAGCAGCCAAGATTTCAGGGGTTCTAGCACAGATACGCAGTATTTT. It specifies CASSQDFRGSSTDTQYF.

By sample fraction, this clonotype is medium-sized. The CDR3 DNA follows: TGTGCCAGCAGTTACGGGGTCGCCCCGAGGACCGGGGAGCTGTTTTTT. Its translation: CASSYGVAPRTGELFF. The rearrangement links TRBV6-5 to TRBJ2-2; D is unclear. This CDR3 comprises 16 residues. CDR1 and CDR2 (germline): MNHEY, SVGAGI. V was pared by 2 bases and J by 5 bases, with 15 bases between.

Ten or more counts support this clonotype. The CDR3 here is CAISESRGISPLHF. DNA of the CDR3: TGTGCCATCAGTGAGTCGAGGGGGATATCACCCCTCCACTTT. The J gene is TRBJ1-6, the V gene TRBV10-3; D is perhaps TRBD1 (6 bases). CDR3 length: 14 amino acids. CDR1 is ENHRY and CDR2 is SYGVKD in the germline V gene. Trimming stripped 0 bases from V and 10 bases from J, with 10 bases between.

This clonotype came up many times. This rearrangement joins TRBV7-6 to TRBJ2-3, with 12 bases that match TRBD2. Germline CDR1 and CDR2: SGHVS and FNYEAQ. The CDR3 spans 18 residues. The junction had 10 bases not matched to a gene; V was cut back by 2 bases and J by 4 bases. CDR3 in DNA: TGTGCCAGCAGCTTAAGTCCTAGCGGGGGGGCTGTAGCAGATACGCAGTATTTT. It encodes CASSLSPSGGAVADTQYF.

This clonotype appeared many times. J is TRBJ1-2 and V is TRBV5-5, with TRBD1 matching over 8 bases. Trimming removed 4 bases from V and 6 bases from J; junction bases left unmatched: 5. This CDR3 is built from 13 residues. CDR1 is SGHKS and CDR2 is YYEKEE in the germline V gene (reference sequence). The CDR3, as DNA: TGTGCCAGCAGCCTACAGGGGGACGATGGCTACACCTTC. Translated: CASSLQGDDGYTF.

This clonotype was observed at least ten times. This chain joins TRBV20-1 and TRBJ2-1; D is unresolved. Per germline, CDR1 DFQATT and CDR2 SNEGSKA (reference sequence). V shed 4 bases and J shed 5 bases, with 15 bases lying between them. The CDR3 spans 14 residues. The CDR3 nucleotides read TGCAGTGCTATCCCTTTTGGAGTAGACAATGAGCAGTTCTTC. Translated: CSAIPFGVDNEQFF.

This clonotype came up many times. V and J are TRBV7-2 and TRBJ2-2; 12 bases line up with TRBD2. J was trimmed by 4 bases and V by 3 bases; bases with no gene match: 9. Germline CDR1 is SGHTA and CDR2 is FQGNSA. The CDR3 is made up of 18 amino acids. The CDR3 is CASSLAPSGGAVTGELFF. CDR3 sequence (DNA): TGTGCCAGCAGCTTGGCTCCTAGCGGGGGGGCGGTCACCGGGGAGCTGTTTTTT.

This clonotype appeared many times. The V call is TRBV6-5, the J call TRBJ2-3; the D gene could be TRBD1 or TRBD2 (6 bases each). Germline assignment: CDR1 MNHEY and CDR2 SVGAGI. V lost 8 bases and J 2 bases, leaving 14 bases between the germline ends. CDR3 size: 14 residues. CDR3 DNA: TGTGCCAGCGCTCGTCGGGGGCCCACAGATACGCAGTATTTT. Protein sequence: CASARRGPTDTQYF.

As concerns this clonotype: At one end, the junction sequence differs from germline, possibly due to a read error. In nucleotides, the CDR3 is TGCGCCAGCAGCTTGGTGGGATCAGCGGGGGGCAGTGAGACCCATTACTTC. Residues: CASSLVGSAGGSETHYF. V usage is TRBV5-1 and J usage is TRBJ2-5, with 9 bases aligning to TRBD2. CDR1 is SGHRS, CDR2 YFSETQ, per germline. CDR3 length: 17 residues.

This chain joins TRBV2 and TRBJ1-2; D not resolved. The germline gives CDR1 SNHLY, CDR2 FYNNEI. Trimming stripped 2 bases from V and 7 bases from J, with 5 bases between. CDR3 length: 11 amino acids. The CDR3 loop reads CASSELGGYTF. The DNA for the CDR3 is TGTGCCAGCAGTGAATTGGGTGGCTACACCTTC. The full variable domain, with the rest looked up from reference TRBV2 and TRBJ1-2, is EPEVTQTPSHQVTQMGQEVILRCVPISNHLYFYWYRQILGQKVEFLVSFYNNEISEKSEIFDDQFSVERPDGSNFTLKIRSTKLEDSAMYFCASSELGGYTFGSGTRLTVV.

This clonotype was found a few times. The junction differs from germline at one of its ends, possibly a read error. This rearrangement joins TRBV28 to TRBJ1-5; 8 nucleotides agree with TRBD1. Germline V CDR1 and CDR2: MDHEN, SYDVKM. The CDR3 spans 15 residues. This CDR3 is CASSQTGVVNKTQNF. The CDR3 region has the DNA TGTGCCAGCAGCCAGACAGGGGTGGTCAATAAGACCCAGAATTTT.

In its sample, this clonotype was seen many times. The chain carries TRBV12-3 or TRBV12-4 and TRBJ2-1; D not certain. The CDR3 consists of 15 residues. V was pared by 2 bases and J by 0 bases, with 8 bases between. CDR3 DNA sequence: TGTGCCAGCAGTTTATTAGGCGGCTCCTACAATGAGCAGTTCTTC. Residues: CASSLLGGSYNEQFF.